This T cell receptor (beta chain) was identified in a study of shared clonotypes between healthy human individuals (dated by TCRdb to about 2020). In the study overall: Three men and a couple of women, aged 18 to 49 years, made up the cohort. To estimate repertoire size and how much clonotype sharing occurs between individuals, the study deeply sequenced the blood TCR repertoires of a handful of healthy adults. Libraries were prepared and TCR repertoires were sequenced by different laboratories using diverse techniques, in order to increase sequencing depth and limit assay-specific biases. Leukapheresis yielded between about 0.85 and 10 billion PBMCs per donor.

On this clone: The antigen it binds to is not known. The sample holds no much larger clone one base away, and base qualities are not on file.

Healthy HIV-negative adults with no recently reported acute infections or vaccinations were included as donors. Every donor was a Caucasian adult residing in Nashville, Tennessee, USA. For unsorted samples, about 90 million PBMCs were counted, and genomic DNA was extracted using the QIAamp DNA Blood Mini kit. After blood collection by leukapheresis, PBMCs were isolated using Ficoll-Histopaque density gradient centrifugation and then cryopreserved in the vapor phase of liquid nitrogen. Via the germline V gene, CDR1 is SGHVS and CDR2 FQNEAQ. Including the terminal cysteine and phenylalanine, the CDR3 comprises 14 residues. Only the CDR3 part of the read is kept: 42 bases, read in frame from the first base. V lost 5 bases and J lost 0 bases; the stretch between them is 10 bases long. Using the deep immunoSEQ assay, TCR CDR3 regions were amplified from genomic DNA by multiplex PCR. Extracted genomic DNA from each cell subset was spread evenly across all wells of several immunoSEQ 96-well plates, with each plate serving as a replicate. For unsorted PBMC, roughly 0.3 ug of genomic DNA, equivalent to 25,000 to 35,000 T cell genomes, went into each replicate PCR. Ten immunoSEQ deep assay plates were used to sequence the unsorted PBMC genomic DNA. The purified libraries were quantified using a Qubit 3.0 fluorometer, sized with a Bioanalyzer 2100, and then quantified again using the KAPA Library Quantification kit. Each immunoSEQ 96-well plate was sequenced on its own single-read 150-cycle Illumina NextSeq 550 flow cell. The published analysis was carried out like this. Because the immunoSEQ output held only junctional sequences and lacked quality scores, the filtering could not match the filtering applied to full-length reads. To assign V/J genes and CDR3, sequences were annotated using PyIR, a Python wrapper for IgBLAST v1.9, with IMGT germline references. Reads were removed for weak V/J assignments (E-value above 1e-6), missing CDR3, stop codons, out-of-frame junctions, or ambiguous translated residues. V3J clonotypes were defined as sequences sharing the same inferred V gene, J gene, and CDR3 amino acid sequence. The percentage overlap between two repertoires was calculated by dividing the number of shared unique clonotypes by the size of the smaller repertoire. Richness of each repertoire was evaluated using RTK rarefaction, the Chao1 estimator, and Recon v2.1 estimates of unobserved clonotypes. TCRdb provides this immuneACCESS table in a form limited to in-frame rearrangements. Some clones are lacking; in checked studies, under half of them reflect an unresolved V gene, and why the rest are absent is not known. V and J calls and clone size come straight from that table; D and trimming were deduced from the DNA. This sample holds about 470,000 clones; about 76% were observed only once. The top ten constitute roughly an eighth of the sample.

The paper's findings and limits, for the study overall: Because the study included a small number of donors, the genetic and exposure-history diversity represented was limited. Sampling was restricted to blood, and TCR repertoires in tissues likely differ from the TCR repertoires found in blood. Based on pairwise subsampling, the degree of clonotype sharing among donors was expected to be affected by sequencing depth.

Here the chain combines TRBV7-8 and TRBJ2-5; the D gene is possibly TRBD2, with 6 bases matching. The sequenced material came from PBMCs. The clonotype originates from a woman between 40 and 50 years old in good health. Some clones in this sample may be carry-over from other donors' samples. Here is the DNA: TGTGCCAGCAGCGCAGGACTAAACCAAGAGACCCAGTACTTC. This sequence encodes CASSAGLNQETQYF.